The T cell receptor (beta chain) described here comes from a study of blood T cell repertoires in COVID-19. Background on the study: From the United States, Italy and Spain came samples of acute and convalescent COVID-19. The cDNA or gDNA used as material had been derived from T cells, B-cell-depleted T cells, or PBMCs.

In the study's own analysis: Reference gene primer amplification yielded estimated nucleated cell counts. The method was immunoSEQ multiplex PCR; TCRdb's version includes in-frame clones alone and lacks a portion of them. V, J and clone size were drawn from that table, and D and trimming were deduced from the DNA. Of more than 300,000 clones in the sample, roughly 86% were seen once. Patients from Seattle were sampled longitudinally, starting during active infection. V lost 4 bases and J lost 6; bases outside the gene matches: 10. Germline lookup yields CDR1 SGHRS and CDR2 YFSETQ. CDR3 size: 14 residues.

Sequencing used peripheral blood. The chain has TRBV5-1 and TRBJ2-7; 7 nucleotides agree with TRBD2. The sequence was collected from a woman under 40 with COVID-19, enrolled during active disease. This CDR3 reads CASSREGLGVEQYF. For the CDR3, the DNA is TGCGCCAGCAGCAGGGAGGGGCTGGGGGTCGAGCAGTACTTC.